One and the same sample provided the 10 T cell receptor beta chains below, sequenced in a study of CD8 T cells in ankylosing spondylitis. Via MiXCR, TCRdb re-called the 5' RACE reads, giving one row per CDR3 protein. This table has about 250,000 distinct CDR3 sequences, 7.5% to 9.5% appearing once. Input material: blood, either unsorted or a sorted T cell fraction (not recorded which). The receptors derive from a female donor with ankylosing spondylitis or in good health (not recorded which).

This clonotype was counted at least ten times. V usage is TRBV7-2 and J usage is TRBJ2-1; D call uncertain. The CDR3 loop spans 15 amino acids. Germline V gene sequence: CDR1 SGHTA, CDR2 FQGNSA. The V gene lost 5 bases and the J gene lost 6 bases, with 17 bases spanning the gap. The CDR3 loop is CASSTDPLPSNEQFF. The CDR3 DNA follows: TGTGCCAGCAGCACAGACCCACTCCCCAGCAATGAGCAGTTCTTC.

This clonotype came up many times. This chain joins TRBV30 and TRBJ1-1; D call uncertain. The V and J ends lost 5 bases and 0 bases respectively, with 13 bases between them. This CDR3 is 14 amino acids long. Germline V CDR1 and CDR2: GTSNPN, SVGIG (reference sequence). The CDR3 is CAWSGPIMNTEAFF. In DNA form, the CDR3 reads TGTGCCTGGTCCGGGCCGATTATGAACACTGAAGCTTTCTTT.

This clonotype was counted at least ten times. The chain uses TRBV30 and TRBJ1-2, with 9 nucleotides matching TRBD1. The CDR3 totals 14 residues. Germline V gene lookup returns CDR1 GTSNPN and CDR2 SVGIG (reference sequence). Losses at the gene ends were 3 bases for V and 2 bases for J; bases not matched to a gene: 4. This CDR3 is CAWSPDRGNYGYTF. CDR3 nucleotide sequence: TGTGCCTGGAGCCCTGACAGGGGGAACTATGGCTACACCTTC.

This clonotype was observed at least ten times. V is TRBV4-3 and J is TRBJ1-2, with TRBD1 matching over 7 bases. The CDR3 has 14 residues. Unmatched junction bases numbered 7, after V lost 1 base and J lost 8 bases. The germline V gene has CDR1 LGHNA and CDR2 YSLEER. CDR3 DNA: TGCGCCAGCAGCCAAGCCGAGGGGGCAAGAGGCTACACCTTC. This encodes CASSQAEGARGYTF.

This clonotype has ten or more counts. This chain uses TRBV7-8 with TRBJ1-2, with TRBD1 as a possible D gene (6 bases). The CDR3 extends over 14 amino acids. The germline V and J ends were trimmed by 4 bases and 7 bases, with 16 bases remaining between them. The V gene's germline CDR1 is SGHVS and CDR2 FQNEAQ. CDR3 region: CASSSLNRASGYTF. Here the CDR3 DNA reads TGTGCCAGCAGCTCTTTAAACAGGGCTTCTGGCTACACCTTC.

The rearrangement joins TRBV30 to TRBJ2-2, with D perhaps matching TRBD2 (5 bases). Looked up from germline, CDR1 is GTSNPN and CDR2 is SVGIG (reference sequence). Trimming stripped 3 bases from V and 2 bases from J, with 7 bases between. The CDR3 is 13 amino acids. CDR3 amino acids: CAWSLANTGELFF. The CDR3 DNA reads TGTGCCTGGAGCCTAGCAAACACCGGGGAGCTGTTTTTT.

This clonotype has only a few counts. The gene calls are TRBV7-9 and TRBJ2-1; unclear D gene. V was cut by 0 bases and J by 6 bases, with 9 bases left in between. The CDR3 consists of 14 residues. Germline V gene sequence: CDR1 SEHNR, CDR2 FQNEAQ (reference sequence). This chain's CDR3 is CASSLAEWGNEQFF. The CDR3 DNA reads TGTGCCAGCAGCTTAGCGGAATGGGGCAATGAGCAGTTCTTC. The whole variable domain, remainder taken from reference TRBV7-9 and TRBJ2-1, is DTGVSQNPRHKITKRGQNVTFRCDPISEHNRLYWYRQTLGQGPEFLTYFQNEAQLEKSRLLSDRFSAERPKGSFSTLEIQRTEQGDSAMYLCASSLAEWGNEQFFGPGTRLTVL.

This clonotype has at least ten counts. The chain employs TRBV7-2 and TRBJ1-1; D remains unclear. CDR3 size: 16 residues. Germline assignment: CDR1 SGHTA and CDR2 FQGNSA. V was cut by 5 bases and J by 1 base, with 17 bases left in between. Here the CDR3 reads CASSLFTRAANTEAFF. Written as DNA, the CDR3 is TGTGCCAGCAGCCTGTTTACGAGGGCGGCGAACACTGAAGCTTTCTTT.

The J gene is TRBJ2-3, the V gene TRBV20-1, with TRBD2 as a possible D gene (5 bases). The V gene's germline CDR1 is DFQATT and CDR2 SNEGSKA (reference sequence). Between the trimmed V and J ends, which lost 1 base and 6 bases, there was a span of 8 bases. This CDR3 contains 12 residues. CDR3 sequence: CSARVSADTQYF. The CDR3 DNA reads TGCAGTGCTAGAGTTAGCGCCGATACGCAGTATTTT.

This clonotype was seen ten or more times. The chain employs TRBV11-2 and TRBJ2-1; unclear D gene. This CDR3 is built from 14 residues. Germline V gives CDR1 SGHAT, CDR2 FQNNGV. V was pared by 0 bases and J by 8 bases, with 11 bases between. Written as DNA, the CDR3 is TGTGCCAGCAGCTTAGACTGGCTTTATGATGAGCAGTTCTTC. As protein: CASSLDWLYDEQFF.